These 19 T cell receptor beta chains were all obtained from the same sample, sequenced in a study of shared clonotypes between healthy human individuals. Terminally differentiated effector memory CD45RA+ cells were left out of the naive CD8 fraction, which was CD45RO-negative and positively selected for CCR7. Libraries were prepared by immunoSEQ multiplex PCR; TCRdb keeps only in-frame clonotypes and omits some of them. The table lists approximately 840,000 clones, around 96% of them singletons, with about 0.22% in the top ten. Sequenced: naive CD8+ T cells sorted from blood. These TCRs come from a man aged 30 to 45 in good health.

The chain is built from TRBV7-9 and TRBJ2-1, with a tentative D call TRBD1 (5 bases). There are 17 residues in the CDR3. Germline assignment: CDR1 SEHNR and CDR2 FQNEAQ (reference sequence). Trimming pared 4 bases from V and 0 bases from J, leaving 16 bases between. CDR3 region: CASSSRRSGPSYNEQFF. The CDR3 DNA reads TGTGCCAGCAGCTCAAGGCGGTCAGGGCCCTCCTACAATGAGCAGTTCTTC.

This CDR3 reads CASLVQSSYNEQFF. The CDR3 coding sequence is TGTGCCAGCTTAGTCCAGAGCTCCTACAATGAGCAGTTCTTC. This chain joins TRBV2 and TRBJ2-1; D is unclear. The V and J ends lost 8 bases and 0 bases respectively, with 11 bases between them. Germline values: CDR1 SNHLY, CDR2 FYNNEI. The CDR3 is made up of 14 amino acids.

CDR3 sequence reads: CSVWQGASGNTIYF. CDR3 DNA: TGCAGCGTTTGGCAGGGGGCTTCTGGAAACACCATATATTTT. The chain is built from TRBV29-1 and TRBJ1-3; TRBD1 aligns across 8 bases. Germline V CDR1 and CDR2: SQVTM, ANQGSEA. V was clipped by 5 bases and J by 1 base; unmatched bases: 4. The length of the CDR3 is 14 residues.

The rearrangement links TRBV4-1 to TRBJ2-2; D may be TRBD1 (5 bases). CDR1 is MGHRA, CDR2 YSYEKL, per germline. This CDR3 is built from 17 residues. V lost 4 bases to trimming and J lost 1 base, with 16 bases between them. CDR3: CASSPLGQGENTGELFF. CDR3 DNA sequence: TGCGCCAGCAGCCCTCTAGGTCAGGGCGAGAACACCGGGGAGCTGTTTTTT.

J is TRBJ2-3 and V is TRBV28, with no clear D. Germline V CDR1 and CDR2: MDHEN, SYDVKM. V was shortened by 2 bases and J by 6 bases, with 6 bases between the two germline ends. The CDR3 length is 12 residues. CDR3 region: CASSLPIDTQYF. The CDR3 DNA reads as TGTGCCAGCAGTTTACCGATCGATACGCAGTATTTT.

This sequence joins TRBV9 and TRBJ2-7; either TRBD1 or TRBD2 may fit D (6 bases each). CDR3 length: 14 amino acids. CDR1 SGDLS and CDR2 YYNGEE come from the germline V gene. The V end lost 9 bases, the J end lost 6 bases, and 22 bases lay between the germline ends. The CDR3: CATRGGAGACEQYF. DNA of the CDR3: TGTGCCACCAGAGGAGGGGCAGGGGCTTGCGAGCAGTACTTC.

The chain recombines TRBV27 with TRBJ2-7; D remains ambiguous. The length of the CDR3 is 14 residues. Germline-derived CDR1 and CDR2 are MNHEY and SMNVEV (reference sequence). The ends were cut back, 5 bases at V and 0 bases at J, with 11 bases in the middle. As DNA, the CDR3 is TGTGCCAGCAGTCCCCTGGCGGCCTCCTACGAGCAGTACTTC. Translation gives CASSPLAASYEQYF.

The J gene is TRBJ2-6, the V gene TRBV29-1; D not certain. Trimming took 0 bases from V and 1 from J, leaving 10 bases between them. The CDR3 extends over 16 amino acids. Germline lookup yields CDR1 SQVTM and CDR2 ANQGSEA. The CDR3 sequence: CSVEDVKGSGANVLTF. CDR3 bases: TGCAGCGTTGAAGATGTCAAGGGATCTGGGGCCAACGTCCTGACTTTC.

V gene TRBV5-4 combines with J gene TRBJ2-7; D could derive from TRBD1 or TRBD2 (6 bases each). CDR1 and CDR2 from the germline V gene are SGHNT and YYREEE (reference sequence). The CDR3 is made up of 13 amino acids. Deletions cut 2 bases from V and 3 bases from J, with 9 bases between. CDR3 in DNA: TGTGCCAGCAGCTTAAGGGGGGACTACGAGCAGTACTTC. Encoded protein: CASSLRGDYEQYF.

The count of this clone is one. The chain links TRBV30 to TRBJ2-2; D not certain. Germline CDR1 is GTSNPN and CDR2 is SVGIG (reference sequence). The CDR3 consists of 10 residues. V lost 8 bases to trimming and J lost 1 base, with 2 bases between them. The CDR3: CAGNTGELFF. The CDR3 coding sequence is TGTGCCGGGAACACCGGGGAGCTGTTTTTT.

For the CDR3, the DNA is TGTGCCAGCAGTAGCGGGGTCGCCTACAATGAGCAGTTCTTC. This gives the protein CASSSGVAYNEQFF. The V gene is TRBV6-5, the J gene TRBJ2-1, with 7 bases fitting TRBD2. The CDR3 sequence is 14 residues long. Trimming at V came to 5 bases and at J to 2 bases, leaving 3 bases not matched to a gene. Germline V gene lookup returns CDR1 MNHEY and CDR2 SVGAGI.

The chain recombines TRBV10-3 with TRBJ2-6; 10 bases line up with TRBD1. The CDR3 covers 18 residues. The ends lost 10 bases at V and 2 bases at J; junction bases unmatched: 14. Germline V gene data show CDR1 as ENHRY and CDR2 as SYGVKD. The CDR3 DNA sequence: TGTGCCAGCCTTCCGACAGGGGGCGCAATGGCTGGGGCCAACGTCCTGACTTTC. This gives the protein CASLPTGGAMAGANVLTF.

The V and J genes are TRBV27 and TRBJ2-3; 8 nucleotides agree with TRBD2. CDR1 and CDR2 (germline): MNHEY, SMNVEV (reference sequence). Trimming cost V 3 bases and J 1 base; bases outside gene matches: 9. The CDR3 has 17 residues. Here the CDR3 reads CASSFGGRPFGTDTQYF. The CDR3 DNA sequence: TGTGCCAGCAGTTTTGGCGGGAGGCCTTTCGGCACAGATACGCAGTATTTT.

The CDR3 DNA follows: TGTGCCAGCAGCGTTAGCGGGAGCGATTGGAATGAGCAGTTCTTC. It is translated as CASSVSGSDWNEQFF. The chain links TRBV9 to TRBJ2-1, with 9 bases matching TRBD2. The CDR3 runs to 15 residues. CDR1 SGDLS and CDR2 YYNGEE come from the germline V gene. V trimming: 2 bases; J trimming: 7 bases; junction bases outside the gene matches: 7.

The chain recombines TRBV28 with TRBJ1-1; the D is unclear. V was clipped by 5 bases and J by 3 bases, with 4 bases between them. CDR1 is MDHEN, CDR2 SYDVKM, per germline. This CDR3 region has 11 residues. This chain's CDR3 is CASSPHTEAFF. The CDR3 coding sequence is TGTGCCAGCAGTCCCCACACTGAAGCTTTCTTT. Supplemented by reference TRBV28 and TRBJ1-1, the full variable domain reads DVKVTQSSRYLVKRTGEKVFLECVQDMDHENMFWYRQDPGLGLRLIYFSYDVKMKEKGDIPEGYSVSREKKERFSLILESASTNQTSMYLCASSPHTEAFFGQGTRLTVV.

The rearrangement joins TRBV6-6 to TRBJ1-5; no clear D gene. The CDR3 totals 16 residues. Trimming removed 6 bases at V and 2 bases at J, with 17 bases between. Germline CDR1 and CDR2: MNHNY and SVGAGI (reference sequence). The CDR3 loop reads CASRAIGVGGNQPQHF. The CDR3 coding sequence is TGTGCCAGCAGGGCAATCGGGGTCGGCGGCAATCAGCCCCAGCATTTT.

As regards this clone: Within the sample, other DNA sequences also encode this same CDR3. V is TRBV9 and J is TRBJ1-2, with D possibly TRBD1 on 6 matching bases. The CDR3 covers 12 residues. V lost 0 bases to trimming and J lost 8 bases, with 8 bases between them. Germline lookup yields CDR1 SGDLS and CDR2 YYNGEE. This CDR3 is CASSVAGGGYTF. CDR3 coding DNA: TGTGCCAGCAGCGTAGCTGGGGGCGGCTACACCTTC.

The chain has TRBV4-1 and TRBJ2-7; tentatively, D is TRBD1 or TRBD2 (5 bases each). The CDR3 consists of 16 residues. Trimming took 0 bases from V and 1 from J, leaving 13 bases between them. The germline gives CDR1 MGHRA, CDR2 YSYEKL. CDR3 in DNA: TGCGCCAGCAGCCAAGAATGGCCGGGGACGTCCTACGAGCAGTACTTC. Its translation: CASSQEWPGTSYEQYF.

V and J are TRBV7-9 and TRBJ2-1; 7 bases are a match to TRBD2. V lost 7 bases, J lost 1 base, and 19 bases stayed unmatched. The CDR3 is made up of 19 amino acids. Germline V lookup: CDR1 SEHNR, CDR2 FQNEAQ (reference sequence). CDR3 DNA sequence: TGTGCCAGCATGAAGAGGAAGGGTGGACTAGGAGTATCCTACAATGAGCAGTTCTTC. Translation gives CASMKRKGGLGVSYNEQFF.